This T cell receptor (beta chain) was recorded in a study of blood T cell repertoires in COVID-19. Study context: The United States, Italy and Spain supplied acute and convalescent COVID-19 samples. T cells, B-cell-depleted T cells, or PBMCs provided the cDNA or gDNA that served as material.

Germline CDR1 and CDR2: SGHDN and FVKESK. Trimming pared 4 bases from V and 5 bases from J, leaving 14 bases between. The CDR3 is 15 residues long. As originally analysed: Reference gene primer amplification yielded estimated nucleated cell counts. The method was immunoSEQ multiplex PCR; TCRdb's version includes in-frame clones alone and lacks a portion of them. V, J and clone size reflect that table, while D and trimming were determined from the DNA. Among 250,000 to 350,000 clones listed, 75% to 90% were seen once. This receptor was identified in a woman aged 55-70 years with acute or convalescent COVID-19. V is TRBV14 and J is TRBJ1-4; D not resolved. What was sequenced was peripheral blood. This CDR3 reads CASSPRRGANEKLFF. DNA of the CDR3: TGTGCCAGCAGCCCGCGAAGAGGAGCAAATGAAAAACTGTTTTTT.